Listed below are T cell receptor beta chains from one sample, sequenced in a study of CD8+ T cells in alopecia areata. Data came from immunoSEQ multiplex PCR; TCRdb stores just in-frame clones and leaves some out. This sample yields 190,000 or so clones, of which around 58% are seen a single time; over 10% belongs to the top ten. The material sequenced was CD8+ T cells sorted from blood, taken at week 24, from a patient treated with tofacitinib. The receptors shown here come from a human donor with alopecia areata. The CDR3 runs from the conserved cysteine through the conserved F or W. A D gene is named only where the DNA matches it firmly. Clone size is given for some rows only: seen once, a few or many times, or a class if the clone is expanded.

TRBV5-1	-	TRBJ2-3	few	TGCGCCAGCAGCTTGGAGCGGGTTGCCACAGATACGCAGTATTTT	CASSLERVATDTQYF
TRBV28	TRBD1	TRBJ1-2	-	TGTGCCAGCATCGGGGAGGGGGCGAGTGGCTACACCTTC	CASIGEGASGYTF
TRBV5-6	TRBD1	TRBJ1-5	few	TGTGCCAGCAGCGAAGGGACAGGGGTTTTTCAGCCCCAGCATTTT	CASSEGTGVFQPQHF
TRBV5-1	TRBD2	TRBJ2-1	-	TGCGCCAGCAGCTCAAGGGGCAGCGGGGGCGATGAGCAGTTCTTC	CASSSRGSGGDEQFF
TRBV6-6	-	TRBJ1-4	-	TGTGCCAGCTTGGCGGGGTCTAATGAAAAACTGTTTTTT	CASLAGSNEKLFF
TRBV6-1	-	TRBJ1-5	-	TGTGCCAGCAGGCCTCGGATACTAAATCAGCCCCAGCATTTT	CASRPRILNQPQHF
TRBV4-1	TRBD2	TRBJ2-3	few	TGCGCCAGCAGCCAAGTTATCCTAGCGGGGGGAAGCGGCACAGATACGCAGTATTTT	CASSQVILAGGSGTDTQYF
TRBV27	-	TRBJ1-6	-	TGTGCCAGCAGTACGGGGGACTCCTATAATTCACCCCTCCACTTT	CASSTGDSYNSPLHF
TRBV5-1	-	TRBJ2-1	-	TGCGCCAGCAGCTGGGACGCAGAGCAGTTCTTC	CASSWDAEQFF
TRBV14	-	TRBJ1-2	few	TGTGCCAGCAGCCACGGGACATACCGGACGAAAACCTTC	CASSHGTYRTKTF
TRBV30	-	TRBJ1-3	few	TGTGCCTGGAGGGGGGGCTCTGGAAACACCATATATTTT	CAWRGGSGNTIYF
TRBV30	-	TRBJ2-1	-	TGTGCCTGGAGTCGGGGACATGAGCAGTTCTTC	CAWSRGHEQFF
TRBV15	-	TRBJ2-7	-	TGTGCCACCAGCGGGCAGTCCTACGAGCAGTACTTC	CATSGQSYEQYF
TRBV4-2	-	TRBJ2-1	-	TGTGCCAGCAGCCCCTTGTTAGGCAATGAGCAGTTCTTC	CASSPLLGNEQFF
TRBV2	-	TRBJ2-3	few	TGTGCCAGCAGGAGGGGTCTAGCGTCAGCCAACAATACGCAGTATTTT	CASRRGLASANNTQYF
TRBV2	TRBD1	TRBJ2-7	few	TGTGCCAGCACTAACAGGGGCTCCGCCTCCTACGAGCAGTACTTC	CASTNRGSASYEQYF
TRBV25-1	TRBD2	TRBJ2-1	-	TGTGCCAGCGATGGGGGTAGCGGGGGCCAATACAATGAGCAGTTCTTC	CASDGGSGGQYNEQFF
TRBV27	-	TRBJ2-1	-	TGTGCCACTCTTGCCGGGTTGGGCTCCTACAATGAGCAGTTCTTC	CATLAGLGSYNEQFF
TRBV4-1	-	TRBJ2-1	-	TGCGCCAGCAGCCAAAGGACCACCTACAATGAGCAGTTCTTC	CASSQRTTYNEQFF
TRBV29-1	-	TRBJ2-1	few	TGCAGCGTTGAGTCCTGGGGTGAGCAGTTCTTC	CSVESWGEQFF
TRBV4-1	-	TRBJ1-4	-	TGCGCCAGCAGCCTAGTCGCGAGCCAAGAAAAACTGTTTTTT	CASSLVASQEKLFF
TRBV29-1	-	TRBJ2-7	-	TGCAGCGTTGTATTTGGTTTGGAGGCCTCCGAGCAGTACTTC	CSVVFGLEASEQYF
TRBV25-1	-	TRBJ2-1	-	TGTGCCAGCAGTGAACCGGGTCTTTACAATGAGCAGTTCTTC	CASSEPGLYNEQFF
TRBV11-2	-	TRBJ2-3	few	TGTGCCAGCTTCGGCACAGATACGCAGTATTTT	CASFGTDTQYF
TRBV9	TRBD1	TRBJ1-2	-	TGTGCCAGCAGCGCGGGACAGGGGACCTATGGCTACACCTTC	CASSAGQGTYGYTF
TRBV20-1	-	TRBJ2-3	-	TGCAGTGCTAGAACAGATACGCAGTATTTT	CSARTDTQYF
TRBV2	-	TRBJ2-2	-	TGTGCCAGGGGTCGGGACGGGGAGCTGTTTTTT	CARGRDGELFF
TRBV25-1	-	TRBJ1-4	-	TGTGCCAGCACCAGGTTAGGCGAAAAACTGTTTTTT	CASTRLGEKLFF
TRBV27	TRBD1	TRBJ1-2	-	TGTGCCAGCAGACCCGGGACAGGGAACGGCTACACCTTC	CASRPGTGNGYTF